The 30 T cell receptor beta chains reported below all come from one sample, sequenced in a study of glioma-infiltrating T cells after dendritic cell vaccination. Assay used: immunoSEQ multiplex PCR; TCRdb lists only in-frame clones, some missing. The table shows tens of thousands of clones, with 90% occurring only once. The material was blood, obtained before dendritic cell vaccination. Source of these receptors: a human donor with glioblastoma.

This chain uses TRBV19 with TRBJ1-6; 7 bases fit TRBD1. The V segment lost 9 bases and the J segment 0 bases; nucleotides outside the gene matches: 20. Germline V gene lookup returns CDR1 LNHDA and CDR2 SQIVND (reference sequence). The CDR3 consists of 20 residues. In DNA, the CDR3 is TGTGCCAGCAGTTCCGGGACAGTCGGGGGACCTAGCTCCTATAATTCACCCCTCCACTTT. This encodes CASSSGTVGGPSSYNSPLHF.

CDR3 in amino acids: CASRQPGQGSEKLFF. In DNA form, the CDR3 reads TGTGCCAGCAGGCAACCGGGACAGGGCAGTGAAAAACTGTTTTTT. The chain carries TRBV6-5 and TRBJ1-4; 9 nucleotides align to TRBD1. After removal of 6 bases from V and 7 bases from J, the junction contained 9 bases not matched to a gene. Germline CDR1 is MNHEY and CDR2 is SVGAGI. The CDR3 sequence is 15 residues long.

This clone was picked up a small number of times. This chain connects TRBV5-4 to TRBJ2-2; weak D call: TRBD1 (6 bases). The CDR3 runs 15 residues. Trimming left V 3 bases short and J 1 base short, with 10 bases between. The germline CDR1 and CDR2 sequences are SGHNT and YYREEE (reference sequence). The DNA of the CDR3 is TGTGCCAGCAGCTCCTCGACAGGGAACACCGGGGAGCTGTTTTTT. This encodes CASSSSTGNTGELFF.

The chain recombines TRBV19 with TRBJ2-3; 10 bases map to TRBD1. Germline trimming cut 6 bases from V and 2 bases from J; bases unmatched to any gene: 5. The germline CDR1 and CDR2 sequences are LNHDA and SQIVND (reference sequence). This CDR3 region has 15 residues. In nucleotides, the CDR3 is TGTGCCAGTAGCCCGACAGGGGGCTTCACAGATACGCAGTATTTT. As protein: CASSPTGGFTDTQYF.

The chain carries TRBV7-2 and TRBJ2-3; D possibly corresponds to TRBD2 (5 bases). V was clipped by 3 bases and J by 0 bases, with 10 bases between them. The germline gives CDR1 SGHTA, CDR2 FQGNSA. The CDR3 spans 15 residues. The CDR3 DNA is TGTGCCAGCAGCTTGGGGAGATCTAGCACAGATACGCAGTATTTT. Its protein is CASSLGRSSTDTQYF.

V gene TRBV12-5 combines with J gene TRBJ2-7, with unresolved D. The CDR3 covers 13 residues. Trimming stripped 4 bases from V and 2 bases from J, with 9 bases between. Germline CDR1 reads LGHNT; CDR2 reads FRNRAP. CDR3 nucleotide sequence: TGTGCTAGTGGTTCCACAGAAGCCTACGAGCAGTACTTC. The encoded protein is CASGSTEAYEQYF.

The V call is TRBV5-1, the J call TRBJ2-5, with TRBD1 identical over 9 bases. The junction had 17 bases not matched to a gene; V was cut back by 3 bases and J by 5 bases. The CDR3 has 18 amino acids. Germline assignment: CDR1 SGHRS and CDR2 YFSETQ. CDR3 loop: CASSSEVPGQGSRETQYF. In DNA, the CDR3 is TGCGCCAGCAGCTCGGAAGTCCCGGGACAGGGTTCTAGGGAGACCCAGTACTTC.

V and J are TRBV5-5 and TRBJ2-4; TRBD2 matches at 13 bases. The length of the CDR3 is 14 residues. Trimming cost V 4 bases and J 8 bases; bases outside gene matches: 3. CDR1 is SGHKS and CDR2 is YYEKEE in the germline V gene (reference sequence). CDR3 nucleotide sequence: TGTGCCAGCAGCAGCGGGACTAGCGGGGACATTCAGTACTTC. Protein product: CASSSGTSGDIQYF. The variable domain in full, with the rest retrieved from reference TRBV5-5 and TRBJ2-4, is DAGVTQSPTHLIKTRGQQVTLRCSPISGHKSVSWYQQVLGQGPQFIFQYYEKEERGRGNFPDRFSARQFPNYSSELNVNALLLGDSALYLCASSSGTSGDIQYFGAGTRLSVL.

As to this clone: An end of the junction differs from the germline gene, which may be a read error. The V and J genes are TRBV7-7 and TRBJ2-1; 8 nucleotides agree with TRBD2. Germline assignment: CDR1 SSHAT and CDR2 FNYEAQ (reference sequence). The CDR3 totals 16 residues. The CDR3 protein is CASSPIAGRISNEQFF. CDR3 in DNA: TGTGCTAGCAGCCCTATAGCGGGGCGAATAAGTAATGAGCAGTTCTTC.

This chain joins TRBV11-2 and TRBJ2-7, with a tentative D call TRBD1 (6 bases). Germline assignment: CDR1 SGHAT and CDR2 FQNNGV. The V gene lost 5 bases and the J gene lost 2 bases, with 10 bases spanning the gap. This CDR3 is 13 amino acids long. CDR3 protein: CASSRDNPYEQYF. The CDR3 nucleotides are TGTGCCAGCAGCAGGGACAACCCCTACGAGCAGTACTTC.

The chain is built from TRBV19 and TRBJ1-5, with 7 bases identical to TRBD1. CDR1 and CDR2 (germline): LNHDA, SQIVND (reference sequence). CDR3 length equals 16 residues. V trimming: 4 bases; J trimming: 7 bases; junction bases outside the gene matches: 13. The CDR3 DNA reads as TGTGCCAGTAGTAACCCTAACAGGGGTGGTCGGCAGCCCCAGCATTTT. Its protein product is CASSNPNRGGRQPQHF.

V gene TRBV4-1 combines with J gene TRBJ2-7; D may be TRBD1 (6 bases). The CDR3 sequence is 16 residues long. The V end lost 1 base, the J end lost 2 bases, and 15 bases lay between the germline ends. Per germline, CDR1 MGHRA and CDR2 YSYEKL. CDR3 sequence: CASSQGLDRPPYEQYF. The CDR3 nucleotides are TGCGCCAGCAGCCAAGGGTTGGACAGACCCCCCTACGAGCAGTACTTC.

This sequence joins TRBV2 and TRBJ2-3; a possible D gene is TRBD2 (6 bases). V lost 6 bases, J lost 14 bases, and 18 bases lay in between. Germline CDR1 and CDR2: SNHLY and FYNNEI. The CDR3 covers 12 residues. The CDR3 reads CASSTTRDSRYF. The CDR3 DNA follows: TGTGCCAGCAGCACGACCCGGGACTCAAGGTATTTT.

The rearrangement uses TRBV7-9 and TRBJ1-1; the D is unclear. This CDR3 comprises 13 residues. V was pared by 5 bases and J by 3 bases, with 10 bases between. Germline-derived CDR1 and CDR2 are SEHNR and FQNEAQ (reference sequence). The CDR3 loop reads CASSGAGYTEAFF. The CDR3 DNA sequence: TGTGCCAGCAGCGGCGCCGGGTACACTGAAGCTTTCTTT.

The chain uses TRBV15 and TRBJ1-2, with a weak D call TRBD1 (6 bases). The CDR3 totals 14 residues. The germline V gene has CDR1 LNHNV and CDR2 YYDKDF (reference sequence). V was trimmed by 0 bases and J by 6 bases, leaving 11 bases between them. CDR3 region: CATSRDWGRDGYTF. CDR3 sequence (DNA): TGTGCCACCAGCAGAGATTGGGGGCGCGATGGCTACACCTTC.

The CDR3 spells CASRPRSGPLNQPQHF. The CDR3 coding sequence is TGTGCCAGCAGGCCAAGGTCAGGTCCCTTAAATCAGCCCCAGCATTTT. This chain joins TRBV5-8 and TRBJ1-5; D gene uncertain. Germline V gene lookup returns CDR1 SGHTS and CDR2 YDEGEE. V lost 5 bases and J 4 bases, leaving 19 bases between the germline ends. This CDR3 is 16 amino acids long.

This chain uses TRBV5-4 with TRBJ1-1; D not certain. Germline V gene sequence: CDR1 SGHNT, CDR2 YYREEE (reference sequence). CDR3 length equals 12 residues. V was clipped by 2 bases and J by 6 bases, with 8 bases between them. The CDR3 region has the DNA TGTGCCAGCAGCTTCGGAGATGCTGAAGCTTTCTTT. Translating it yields CASSFGDAEAFF.

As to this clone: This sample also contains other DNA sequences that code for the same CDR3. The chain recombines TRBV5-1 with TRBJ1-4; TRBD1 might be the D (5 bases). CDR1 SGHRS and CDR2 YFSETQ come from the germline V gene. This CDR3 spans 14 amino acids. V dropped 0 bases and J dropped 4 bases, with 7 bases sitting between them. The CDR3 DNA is TGCGCCAGCAGCTTGGGGCAGGGTAATGAAAAACTGTTTTTT. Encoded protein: CASSLGQGNEKLFF. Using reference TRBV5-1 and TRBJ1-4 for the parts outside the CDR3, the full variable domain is KAGVTQTPRYLIKTRGQQVTLSCSPISGHRSVSWYQQTPGQGLQFLFEYFSETQRNKGNFPGRFSGRQFSNSRSEMNVSTLELGDSALYLCASSLGQGNEKLFFGSGTQLSVL.

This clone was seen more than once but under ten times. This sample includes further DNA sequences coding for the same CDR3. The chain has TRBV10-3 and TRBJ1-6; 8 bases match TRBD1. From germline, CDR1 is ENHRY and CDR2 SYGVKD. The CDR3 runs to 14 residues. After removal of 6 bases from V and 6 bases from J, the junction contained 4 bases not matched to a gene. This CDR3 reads CAIRRTGTNSPLHF. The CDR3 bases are TGTGCCATCAGGAGGACAGGGACTAATTCACCCCTCCACTTT.

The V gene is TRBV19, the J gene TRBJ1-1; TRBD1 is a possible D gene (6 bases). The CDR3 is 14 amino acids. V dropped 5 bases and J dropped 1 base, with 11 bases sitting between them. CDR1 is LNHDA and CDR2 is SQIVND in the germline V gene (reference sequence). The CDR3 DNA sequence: TGTGCCAGTAGTCAAAACAGGGAGAACACTGAAGCTTTCTTT. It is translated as CASSQNRENTEAFF.

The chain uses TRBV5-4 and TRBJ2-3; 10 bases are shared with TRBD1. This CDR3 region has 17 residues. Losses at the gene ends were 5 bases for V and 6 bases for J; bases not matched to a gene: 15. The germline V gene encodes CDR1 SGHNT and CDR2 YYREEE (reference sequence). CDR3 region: CASRMQDRGRGTDTQYF. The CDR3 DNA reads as TGTGCCAGCAGGATGCAAGACAGGGGGCGAGGGACGGATACGCAGTATTTT.

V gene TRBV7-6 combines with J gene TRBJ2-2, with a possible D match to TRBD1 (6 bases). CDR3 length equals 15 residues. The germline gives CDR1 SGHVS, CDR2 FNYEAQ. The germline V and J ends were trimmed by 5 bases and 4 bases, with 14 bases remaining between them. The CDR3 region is CASSVRSGVTGELFF. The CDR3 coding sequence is TGTGCCAGCAGCGTTCGATCAGGGGTCACCGGGGAGCTGTTTTTT.

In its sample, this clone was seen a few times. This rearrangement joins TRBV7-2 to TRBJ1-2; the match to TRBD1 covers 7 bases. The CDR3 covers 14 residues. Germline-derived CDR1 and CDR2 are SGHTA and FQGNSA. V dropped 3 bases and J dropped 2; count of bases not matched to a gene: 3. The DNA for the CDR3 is TGTGCCAGCAGCTTGGGGGGACAGAACTATGGCTACACCTTC. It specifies CASSLGGQNYGYTF.

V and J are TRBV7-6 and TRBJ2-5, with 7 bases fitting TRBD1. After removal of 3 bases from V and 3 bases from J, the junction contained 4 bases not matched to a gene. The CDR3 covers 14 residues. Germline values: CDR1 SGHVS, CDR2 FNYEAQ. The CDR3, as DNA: TGTGCCAGCAGCTTCCGGGACAGAAAAGAGACCCAGTACTTC. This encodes CASSFRDRKETQYF.

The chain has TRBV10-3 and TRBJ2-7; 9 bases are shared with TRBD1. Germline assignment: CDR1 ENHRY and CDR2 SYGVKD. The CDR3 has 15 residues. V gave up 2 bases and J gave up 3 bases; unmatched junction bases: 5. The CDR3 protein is CAISEAPGQGYEQYF. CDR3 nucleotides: TGTGCCATCAGTGAGGCCCCGGGACAGGGCTACGAGCAGTACTTC.

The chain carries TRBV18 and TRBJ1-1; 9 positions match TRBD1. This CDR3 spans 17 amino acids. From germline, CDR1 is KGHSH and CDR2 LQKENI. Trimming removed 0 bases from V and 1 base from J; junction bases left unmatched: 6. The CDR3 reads CASSPPGTGYTNTEAFF. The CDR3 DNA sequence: TGTGCCAGCTCACCACCGGGGACAGGGTATACGAACACTGAAGCTTTCTTT.

Here the CDR3 reads CASSQQGYNEQFF. CDR3 bases: TGTGCCAGCAGCCAACAGGGGTACAATGAGCAGTTCTTC. The J gene is TRBJ2-1, the V gene TRBV5-5, with 7 positions matching TRBD1. Trimming took 4 bases from V and 4 from J; bases not matched to a gene: 2. This CDR3 region has 13 residues. From germline, CDR1 is SGHKS and CDR2 YYEKEE (reference sequence). Filled out from reference TRBV5-5 and TRBJ2-1, the complete variable domain reads DAGVTQSPTHLIKTRGQQVTLRCSPISGHKSVSWYQQVLGQGPQFIFQYYEKEERGRGNFPDRFSARQFPNYSSELNVNALLLGDSALYLCASSQQGYNEQFFGPGTRLTVL.

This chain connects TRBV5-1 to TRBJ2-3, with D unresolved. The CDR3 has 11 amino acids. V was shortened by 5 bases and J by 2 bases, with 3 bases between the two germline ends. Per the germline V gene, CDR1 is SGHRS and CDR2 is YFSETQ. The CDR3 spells CASRLTDTQYF. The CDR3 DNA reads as TGCGCCAGCAGACTCACAGATACGCAGTATTTT.

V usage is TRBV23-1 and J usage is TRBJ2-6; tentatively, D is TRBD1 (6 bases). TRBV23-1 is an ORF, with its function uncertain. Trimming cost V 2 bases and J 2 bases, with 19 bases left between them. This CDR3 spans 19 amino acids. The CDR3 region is CASSQTTRAQGTGANVLTF. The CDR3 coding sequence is TGCGCCAGCAGTCAAACTACTCGCGCCCAGGGGACTGGGGCCAACGTCCTGACTTTC.

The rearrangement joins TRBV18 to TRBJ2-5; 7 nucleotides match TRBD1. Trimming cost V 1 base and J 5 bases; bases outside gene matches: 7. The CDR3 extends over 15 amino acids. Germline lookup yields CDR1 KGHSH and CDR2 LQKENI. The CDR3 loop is CASSPQGASRETQYF. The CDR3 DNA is TGTGCCAGCTCACCACAGGGGGCGAGTCGGGAGACCCAGTACTTC.